The clone carrying this TCR beta chain was picked up a small number of times. Its antigen is unknown. These data belong to a study of identical twins. Study findings and constraints: Memory repertoires showed no such pattern, whereas abundant cord blood beta clonotypes carried fewer insertions.

After template switching added a universal primer site, the resulting cDNA carried unique molecular identifiers. TCRdb re-called the 5' RACE reads through MiXCR, storing one row per CDR3 protein. The data show under 250,000 distinct CDR3 sequences, less than 8% seen once. The CDR3 totals 20 residues. CDR1 SGHAT and CDR2 FQNNGV come from the germline V gene. With V trimmed by 4 bases and J by 2 bases, 19 bases remained unmatched. The same data also contributed to another study, on yellow fever vaccine responses in identical twins.

The chain carries TRBV11-2 and TRBJ2-7; TRBD2 matches 11 bases. This sequence originates from a woman aged 18-35 years in good health. The sample consisted of memory (CD45RO+) T cells sorted from blood. Written as DNA, the CDR3 is TGTGCCAGCAGCTCGCCCCGGGACAGGAATACTAGCGGGGGAACCTACGAGCAGTACTTC. Its protein product is CASSSPRDRNTSGGTYEQYF.